The 24 T cell receptor beta chains below come from one sample, sequenced in a study of OX40 agonist ivuxolimab in advanced cancers. Library prep was done by the immunoSEQ multiplex PCR assay. TCRdb holds this immuneACCESS table with in-frame rearrangements only. Some clones are missing; in checked studies, unresolved V genes explain under half, and the rest has no known cause. The sample has roughly 67,000 clones on record, around 92% of them singletons. Under 15% of the sample comes from the top ten. The sequencing used CD4+ or CD8+ T cells sorted from blood, collected in a trial of the OX40 agonist ivuxolimab. The receptors originated from an adult with an advanced solid tumor such as melanoma, head and neck, liver or kidney cancer.

The rearrangement uses TRBV10-3 and TRBJ2-2; 9 bases agree with TRBD2. The CDR3 is made up of 15 amino acids. Trimming took 7 bases from V and 1 from J; bases not matched to a gene: 4. Germline lookup yields CDR1 ENHRY and CDR2 SYGVKD. The CDR3 DNA reads TGTGCCATCACATCTAGCGGGAAGAACACCGGGGAGCTGTTTTTT. Protein: CAITSSGKNTGELFF.

In DNA form, the CDR3 reads TGCGCCAGCAGCCAAGTCCGGGGGGGGCACTACGAGCAGTACTTC. It encodes CASSQVRGGHYEQYF. This chain links TRBV4-1 with TRBJ2-7; TRBD2 matches 8 bases. This CDR3 region has 15 residues. With V trimmed by 1 base and J by 3 bases, 5 bases remained unmatched. Germline assignment: CDR1 MGHRA and CDR2 YSYEKL.

The rearrangement links TRBV2 to TRBJ2-7; 9 nucleotides align to TRBD2. The germline gives CDR1 SNHLY, CDR2 FYNNEI. The CDR3 is made up of 14 amino acids. V dropped 10 bases and J dropped 4; count of bases not matched to a gene: 11. CDR3 bases: TGTGCCACCTTCGGCGGGAGGGAACATTACGAGCAGTACTTC. Translating gives CATFGGREHYEQYF.

The chain links TRBV4-1 to TRBJ2-7; 10 nucleotides line up with TRBD1. CDR3 length: 15 amino acids. V was clipped by 4 bases and J by 4 bases; unmatched bases: 7. The germline V gene encodes CDR1 MGHRA and CDR2 YSYEKL. CDR3 sequence: CASSLGAGQGYEQYF. The CDR3 DNA reads as TGCGCCAGCAGCCTTGGCGCGGGACAGGGGTACGAGCAGTACTTC.

This chain links TRBV4-1 with TRBJ1-1; D unresolved. Trimming cost V 4 bases and J 1 base, with 13 bases left between them. CDR1 and CDR2 (germline): MGHRA, YSYEKL. The CDR3 sequence is 15 residues long. The CDR3 DNA follows: TGCGCCAGCAGCCCAACAAGGGAGAAGAACACTGAAGCTTTCTTT. Its translation is CASSPTREKNTEAFF.

The rearrangement joins TRBV27 to TRBJ1-2; D might be TRBD1 (5 bases). Trimming removed 5 bases at V and 4 bases at J, with 11 bases between. The CDR3 totals 13 residues. CDR1 is MNHEY and CDR2 is SMNVEV in the germline V gene (reference sequence). The CDR3 is CASSLQGSYGYTF. The CDR3 coding sequence is TGTGCCAGCAGTCTGCAGGGTTCCTATGGCTACACCTTC.

The gene calls are TRBV19 and TRBJ2-7, with 7 positions matching TRBD2. Looked up from germline, CDR1 is LNHDA and CDR2 is SQIVND (reference sequence). The CDR3 has 14 amino acids. V was pared by 8 bases and J by 2 bases, with 9 bases of the junction left unmatched. The CDR3 coding sequence is TGTGCCAGTGAGGCGGGGGAAGGTACCTACGAGCAGTACTTC. It is translated as CASEAGEGTYEQYF.

This clone has just one count. The V and J genes are TRBV19 and TRBJ1-1; a possible D gene is TRBD1 (5 bases). CDR1 and CDR2 (germline): LNHDA, SQIVND (reference sequence). CDR3 length: 13 amino acids. The V end was cut by 3 bases, the J end by 4 bases, with 9 bases between. CDR3 bases: TGTGCCAGTAGTATGGGGGTCGCCACTGAAGCTTTCTTT. This gives the protein CASSMGVATEAFF.

This chain uses TRBV6-5 with TRBJ2-5; TRBD2 agrees at 13 bases. V shed 2 bases and J 5 bases; nucleotides not matched to a gene: 2. Germline-derived CDR1 and CDR2 are MNHEY and SVGAGI. The length of the CDR3 is 15 residues. CDR3 nucleotides: TGTGCCAGCAGTTACGGACTAGCGGGAGCGGAGACCCAGTACTTC. Protein sequence: CASSYGLAGAETQYF.

This rearrangement joins TRBV5-8 to TRBJ2-1, with D perhaps TRBD1 (5 bases). The CDR3 runs to 15 residues. V gave up 4 bases and J gave up 0 bases, with 11 bases separating them. The germline V gene has CDR1 SGHTS and CDR2 YDEGEE. CDR3 residues: CASSKDTISYNEQFF. The CDR3 DNA is TGTGCCAGCAGCAAGGACACTATCTCCTACAATGAGCAGTTCTTC.

This rearrangement joins TRBV7-6 to TRBJ2-3; TRBD2 might be the D (6 bases). The V gene lost 0 bases and the J gene lost 2 bases, with 12 bases spanning the gap. CDR1 is SGHVS, CDR2 FNYEAQ, per germline. The CDR3 has 16 amino acids. CDR3 coding DNA: TGTGCCAGCAGCTTAGCGGGAGGTACCCTCACAGATACGCAGTATTTT. Translated: CASSLAGGTLTDTQYF.

In its sample, this clone was seen a few times. This sequence joins TRBV7-9 and TRBJ2-7; D is unclear. This CDR3 has 12 residues. Trimming pared 5 bases from V and 2 bases from J, leaving 7 bases between. Germline loops: CDR1 SEHNR, CDR2 FQNEAQ (reference sequence). CDR3 sequence reads: CASSPSAYEQYF. The CDR3 coding sequence is TGTGCCAGCAGCCCCTCCGCCTACGAGCAGTACTTC.

V is TRBV11-2 and J is TRBJ2-7, with D uncertain. CDR3 size: 14 residues. Between the trimmed V and J ends, which lost 5 bases and 3 bases, there was a span of 14 bases. CDR1 and CDR2 (germline): SGHAT, FQNNGV. The CDR3 loop is CASSPTGTNYEQYF. DNA for the CDR3: TGTGCCAGCAGCCCCACGGGTACTAACTACGAGCAGTACTTC.

This clone occurred once. The V call is TRBV4-3, the J call TRBJ2-3, with D perhaps matching TRBD1 (6 bases). V lost 3 bases and J 4 bases, leaving 11 bases between the germline ends. CDR1 is LGHNA, CDR2 YSLEER, per germline. The length of the CDR3 is 14 residues. CDR3 loop: CASSHGAGADTQYF. Written as DNA, the CDR3 is TGCGCCAGCAGCCACGGAGCAGGGGCAGATACGCAGTATTTT.

The chain couples TRBV4-1 to TRBJ1-5; 7 bases align to TRBD1. This CDR3 has 16 residues. The J segment lost 2 bases and the V segment lost 3 bases, leaving 7 bases of the junction unmatched. Germline loops: CDR1 MGHRA, CDR2 YSYEKL. CDR3 DNA sequence: TGCGCCAGCAGCCACCAACAGGGGACGGGCAATCAGCCCCAGCATTTT. This gives the protein CASSHQQGTGNQPQHF.

The rearrangement uses TRBV9 and TRBJ1-3; 7 nucleotides agree with TRBD1. V dropped 0 bases and J dropped 4; count of bases not matched to a gene: 4. Per germline, CDR1 SGDLS and CDR2 YYNGEE. The CDR3 extends over 15 amino acids. The CDR3 bases are TGTGCCAGCAGCGTAGAACAGGGGAGGGGAAACACCATATATTTT. Translating gives CASSVEQGRGNTIYF.

The chain has TRBV9 and TRBJ1-2; a possible D gene is TRBD1 (6 bases). Germline lookup yields CDR1 SGDLS and CDR2 YYNGEE. Trimming took off 3 bases at V and 0 bases at J, with 9 bases between the two ends. The CDR3 runs to 14 residues. CDR3 residues: CASSGQVANYGYTF. As DNA, the CDR3 is TGTGCCAGCAGCGGACAGGTAGCTAACTATGGCTACACCTTC.

This chain links TRBV7-3 with TRBJ2-4, with D perhaps being TRBD1 or TRBD2 (5 bases each). In germline, CDR1 is SGHTA, CDR2 FQGTGA. The CDR3 is 17 amino acids. Trimming stripped 3 bases from V and 0 bases from J, with 15 bases between. The CDR3 DNA follows: TGTGCCAGCAGCTTTGTGGGACGGAAACTAGCCAAAAACATTCAGTACTTC. Translating it yields CASSFVGRKLAKNIQYF.

The gene calls are TRBV6-5 and TRBJ2-3; no clear D. CDR3 length: 15 residues. CDR1 and CDR2 from the germline V gene are MNHEY and SVGAGI. V was shortened by 8 bases and J by 4 bases, with 19 bases between the two germline ends. The CDR3 sequence is CASSPVDPRPDTQYF. Written as DNA, the CDR3 is TGTGCCAGCTCCCCGGTGGACCCTCGACCAGATACGCAGTATTTT.

This clone has only one observation. The chain has TRBV13 and TRBJ2-7; D perhaps matches TRBD2 (5 bases). Per the germline V gene, CDR1 is PRHDT and CDR2 is FYEKMQ (reference sequence). V gave up 0 bases and J gave up 5 bases, with 17 bases separating them. The CDR3 has 16 residues. CDR3 sequence: CASSLGGEGRAHEQYF. The CDR3 region has the DNA TGTGCCAGCAGCTTAGGCGGGGAAGGAAGGGCTCACGAGCAGTACTTC.

This chain uses TRBV29-1 with TRBJ2-2; D uncertain. The CDR3 runs to 12 residues. Looked up from germline, CDR1 is SQVTM and CDR2 is ANQGSEA. Trimming cost V 4 bases and J 6 bases, with 9 bases left between them. CDR3 in amino acids: CSVASSAGELFF. CDR3 coding DNA: TGCAGCGTTGCCAGCAGCGCCGGGGAGCTGTTTTTT.

The chain uses TRBV6-1 and TRBJ1-1; D remains ambiguous. The CDR3 consists of 12 residues. V lost 3 bases and J 11 bases, leaving 13 bases between the germline ends. Germline CDR1 reads MNHNS; CDR2 reads SASEGT. The CDR3 nucleotides are TGTGCCAGCAGTGATGAGGGCAGGAGGGCTTTCTTT. Translating it yields CASSDEGRRAFF.

V usage is TRBV11-2 and J usage is TRBJ2-1, with 7 bases matching TRBD2. The J segment lost 7 bases and the V segment lost 4 bases, leaving 1 base of the junction unmatched. The V gene's germline CDR1 is SGHAT and CDR2 FQNNGV. The length of the CDR3 is 12 residues. The CDR3, as DNA: TGTGCCAGCAGCTGGGAGGGGAATGAGCAGTTCTTC. Translation gives CASSWEGNEQFF. Combining the CDR3 with reference TRBV11-2 and TRBJ2-1 gives the whole variable domain EAGVAQSPRYKIIEKRQSVAFWCNPISGHATLYWYQQILGQGPKLLIQFQNNGVVDDSQLPKDRFSAERLKGVDSTLKIQPAKLEDSAVYLCASSWEGNEQFFGPGTRLTVL.

The V call is TRBV4-3, the J call TRBJ2-1; weak D call: TRBD2 (6 bases). The CDR3 spans 16 residues. In germline, CDR1 is LGHNA, CDR2 YSLEER. V dropped 0 bases and J dropped 0 bases, with 9 bases sitting between them. The CDR3 DNA reads TGCGCCAGCAGCCAAGATATTAGCGGCTCCTACAATGAGCAGTTCTTC. Residues: CASSQDISGSYNEQFF.